The entry below gives a single T cell receptor beta chain sequence along with its context. The specificity of this receptor is unknown. No quality values exist for individual bases; no much larger clone is one base distant. This entry comes from a study of T cell repertoires in cytomegalovirus infection (dated by TCRdb to the late 2010s). Study-wide context: Donor HLA type was relevant to the analysis, as public TCR beta signatures indicated carriage of CMV infection together with the matching HLA type.

Beyond this particular receptor, the publication reports: The ex vivo response was dominated by HLA-C-restricted CMV-specific TCR beta clonotypes, and the single most frequent clonotype in two of eight donors was supplied by these HLA-C-restricted clonotypes. Cumulative frequency of public TCR beta family members discriminated carriers of CMV infection plus the relevant HLA type in this cohort and an independent roughly 320-donor cohort.

The CDR3 spans 14 residues, from the cysteine through the phenylalanine. Just CDR3 DNA is preserved here, 42 bases in frame from base 1. For CDR1 and CDR2, the germline V gene lists SGHVS and FQNEAQ. Trimming costs V 4 bases and J 5 bases, and their ends lie 14 bases apart. Sequencing used an Illumina HiSeq 1500. TCRdb took the public reads, trimmed them with fastp at Q25, ran MiXCR for clone calling and kept in-frame beta chains. Each entry is one CDR3 protein sequence, shown with its most common DNA and genes. The sample includes a few hundred thousand distinct CDR3 sequences, with 15% to 20% observed a single time. The top ten hold around 11% of the sample.

The sample was PBMCs. The clonotype originates from a human donor in good health (CMV status not recorded). Some clones in this sample may be carry-over from other donors' samples. The V and J genes are TRBV7-8 and TRBJ2-5; TRBD1 is a weak D gene call, 7 bases matching. The CDR3 protein: CASSSQGGFETQYF. The nucleotide sequence reads TGTGCCAGCAGCTCTCAGGGGGGTTTTGAGACCCAGTACTTC. The CDR3 plus the reference TRBV7-8 and TRBJ2-5 genes for the other parts give the full variable domain: GAGVSQSPRYKVAKRGQDVALRCDPISGHVSLFWYQQALGQGPEFLTYFQNEAQLDKSGLPSDRFFAERPEGSVSTLKIQRTQQEDSAVYLCASSSQGGFETQYFGPGTRLLVL.